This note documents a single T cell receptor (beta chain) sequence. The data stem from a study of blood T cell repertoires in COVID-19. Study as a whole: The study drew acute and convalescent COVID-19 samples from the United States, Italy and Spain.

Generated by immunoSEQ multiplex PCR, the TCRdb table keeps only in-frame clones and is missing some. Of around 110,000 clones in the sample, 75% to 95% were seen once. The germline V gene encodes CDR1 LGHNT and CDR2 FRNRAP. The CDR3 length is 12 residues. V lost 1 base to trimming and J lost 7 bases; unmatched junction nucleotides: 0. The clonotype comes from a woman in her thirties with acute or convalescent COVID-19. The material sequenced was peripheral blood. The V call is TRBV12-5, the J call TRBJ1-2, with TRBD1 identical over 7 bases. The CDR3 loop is CASGLDRGGYTF. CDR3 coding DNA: TGTGCTAGTGGTTTGGACAGGGGTGGCTACACCTTC.